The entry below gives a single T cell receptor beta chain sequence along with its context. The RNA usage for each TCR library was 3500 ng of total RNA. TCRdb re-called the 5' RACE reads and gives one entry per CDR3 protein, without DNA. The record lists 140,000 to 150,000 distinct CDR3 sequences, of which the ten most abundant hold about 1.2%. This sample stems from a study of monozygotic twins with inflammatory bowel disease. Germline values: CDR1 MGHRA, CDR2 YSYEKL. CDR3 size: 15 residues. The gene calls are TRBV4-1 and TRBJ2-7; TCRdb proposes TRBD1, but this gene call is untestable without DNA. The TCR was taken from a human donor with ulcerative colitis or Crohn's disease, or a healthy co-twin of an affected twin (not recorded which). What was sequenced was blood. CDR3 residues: CASSQESQGVSEQYF.